This T cell receptor beta chain derives from a study of lung T cells in sarcoidosis with Löfgren's syndrome. General study findings and limits: TRAV12-1 and TRBV2 were reportedly most expanded in Löfgren's patients. Shared TRAV12-1 and TRBV2 CDR3 motifs were reported across several patients. TRAV12-1 preferentially paired with TRBV2, with homologous CDR3s. These T cells were suggested, not shown, to recognize a putative antigen.

TCRdb independently ran MiXCR on the reads; one entry per CDR3 protein. The sample lists roughly 3,000 distinct CDR3 sequences; 25% to 35% were seen once. Trimming shortened V by 3 bases and J by 1 base, and 10 bases separated the two germline ends. The CDR3 runs 15 residues. This clonotype was picked up a small number of times. Its antigen remains unidentified. This rearrangement joins TRBV12-3 or TRBV12-4 to TRBJ2-1, with a weak D call TRBD1 (6 bases). Sequences were obtained from CD4+ T cells from bronchoalveolar lavage. This TCR was sampled from a human donor with sarcoidosis (Löfgren's syndrome or another form), or a control subject (not recorded which). CDR3: CASSFPGTSYNEQFF. Here the CDR3 DNA reads TGTGCCAGCAGTTTTCCGGGGACATCCTACAATGAGCAGTTCTTC.